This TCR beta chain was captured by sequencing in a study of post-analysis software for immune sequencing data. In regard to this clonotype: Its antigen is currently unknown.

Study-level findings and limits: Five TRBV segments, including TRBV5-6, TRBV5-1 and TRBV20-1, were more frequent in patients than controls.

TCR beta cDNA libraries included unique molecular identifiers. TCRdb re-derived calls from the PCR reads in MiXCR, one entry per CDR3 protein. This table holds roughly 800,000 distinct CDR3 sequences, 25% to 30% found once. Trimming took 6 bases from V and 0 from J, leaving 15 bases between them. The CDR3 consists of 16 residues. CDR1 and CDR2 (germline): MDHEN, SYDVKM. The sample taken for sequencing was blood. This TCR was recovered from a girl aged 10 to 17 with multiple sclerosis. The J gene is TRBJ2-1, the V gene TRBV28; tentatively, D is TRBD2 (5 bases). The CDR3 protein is CASSPWTGSSYNEQFF. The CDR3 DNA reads TGTGCCAGCAGCCCCTGGACGGGAAGCTCCTACAATGAGCAGTTCTTC.